This entry lists 27 T cell receptor beta chains sequenced from one sample in a study of OX40 agonist ivuxolimab in advanced cancers. Profiled with immunoSEQ multiplex PCR; TCRdb holds only in-frame clones, not every one. The repertoire includes over 55,000 clones, 80% to 90% of them detected once, and approximately 2.4% sits in the top ten. Source: CD4+ or CD8+ T cells sorted from blood, taken in a trial of the OX40 agonist ivuxolimab. These TCRs come from an adult with an advanced solid tumor such as melanoma, head and neck, liver or kidney cancer.

The chain uses TRBV6-5 and TRBJ1-2; 10 bases are shared with TRBD1. The CDR3 extends over 14 amino acids. Per the germline V gene, CDR1 is MNHEY and CDR2 is SVGAGI. V dropped 5 bases and J dropped 5; count of bases not matched to a gene: 5. The CDR3: CASSLQDRGYGYTF. CDR3 coding DNA: TGTGCCAGCAGTCTTCAGGACAGGGGGTATGGCTACACCTTC.

V and J are TRBV5-4 and TRBJ2-5; 9 bases line up with TRBD2. The DNA end lines up better with TRBJ2-7; the J call may be wrong. The CDR3 totals 16 residues. In germline, CDR1 is SGHNT, CDR2 YYREEE (reference sequence). The CDR3 here is CASSLGVSGGPYEQYF. For the CDR3, the DNA is TGTGCCAGCAGCTTGGGAGTTAGCGGGGGCCCCTACGAGCAGTACTTC.

The chain employs TRBV7-8 and TRBJ2-3; 7 bases match TRBD1. The ends lost 4 bases at V and 2 bases at J; junction bases unmatched: 6. In germline, CDR1 is SGHVS, CDR2 FQNEAQ. CDR3 size: 15 residues. The CDR3 here is CASSSWTGPTDTQYF. CDR3 nucleotides: TGTGCCAGCAGCTCCTGGACAGGCCCCACAGATACGCAGTATTTT.

This sequence joins TRBV19 and TRBJ2-7; tentative D call: TRBD1 (6 bases). CDR3 length equals 15 residues. The V end lost 6 bases, the J end lost 4 bases, and 19 bases lay between the germline ends. Germline V lookup: CDR1 LNHDA, CDR2 SQIVND (reference sequence). Here the CDR3 DNA reads TGTGCCAGTAGGACTAAGGACAGTATCAAATACGAGCAGTACTTC. Protein product: CASRTKDSIKYEQYF.

This chain uses TRBV27 with TRBJ1-1; 10 bases match TRBD1. Unmatched junction bases numbered 9, after V lost 5 bases and J lost 3 bases. CDR3 length: 16 residues. The germline V gene has CDR1 MNHEY and CDR2 SMNVEV (reference sequence). CDR3 DNA sequence: TGTGCCAGCAGTCGCATTGCCGGGACAGGGGACACTGAAGCTTTCTTT. This encodes CASSRIAGTGDTEAFF.

This sequence joins TRBV5-5 and TRBJ2-1; TRBD2 matches 8 bases. Trimming at V came to 3 bases and at J to 0 bases, leaving 5 bases not matched to a gene. The germline V gene encodes CDR1 SGHKS and CDR2 YYEKEE (reference sequence). This CDR3 contains 16 residues. CDR3 sequence (DNA): TGTGCCAGCAGCTCCGGACGGGGGGGCTCCTACAATGAGCAGTTCTTC. Its protein is CASSSGRGGSYNEQFF.

The CDR3 DNA sequence: TGCGCCAGCACCTGGACTAGCGGGACCTACGAGCAGTACTTC. This gives the protein CASTWTSGTYEQYF. This chain joins TRBV10-2 and TRBJ2-7; 12 nucleotides align to TRBD2. Germline trimming cut 7 bases from V and 2 bases from J; bases unmatched to any gene: 3. Germline lookup yields CDR1 WSHSY and CDR2 SAAADI. The CDR3 sequence is 14 residues long.

The V gene is TRBV2, the J gene TRBJ2-1, with 13 bases fitting TRBD2. The V gene end was trimmed by 6 bases and the J gene end by 9 bases; junction bases not matched to a gene: 11. Germline assignment: CDR1 SNHLY and CDR2 FYNNEI. CDR3 length: 16 residues. The CDR3 DNA reads as TGTGCCAGCAGGTTAAAAACTAGCGGGGGGGCCGGTGAGCAGTTCTTC. Residues: CASRLKTSGGAGEQFF.

V usage is TRBV6-6 and J usage is TRBJ1-5; D remains ambiguous. Trimming removed 2 bases at V and 7 bases at J, with 6 bases between. The germline CDR1 and CDR2 sequences are MNHNY and SVGAGI (reference sequence). CDR3 size: 12 residues. CDR3 sequence (DNA): TGTGCCAGCAGTTACACCCAGCAGCCCCAGCATTTT. This codes for CASSYTQQPQHF.

Only a few counts were recorded for this clone. V usage is TRBV29-1 and J usage is TRBJ1-1; D is ambiguous. The V gene's germline CDR1 is SQVTM and CDR2 ANQGSEA. This CDR3 is 12 amino acids long. V was shortened by 1 base and J by 3 bases, with 6 bases between the two germline ends. The CDR3 DNA sequence: TGCAGCGTTGAAGCGGACCACACTGAAGCTTTCTTT. It yields the protein CSVEADHTEAFF.

The chain couples TRBV10-3 to TRBJ1-4; 9 nucleotides match TRBD1. The V and J ends lost 0 bases and 7 bases, in that order; junction bases with no gene match: 3. This CDR3 has 15 amino acids. Germline assignment: CDR1 ENHRY and CDR2 SYGVKD. In DNA form, the CDR3 reads TGTGCCATCAGTGAGTCGGGACAGGGTGGTGAAAAACTGTTTTTT. This sequence encodes CAISESGQGGEKLFF.

This clone was observed a single time. The chain joins TRBV9 to TRBJ2-1; TRBD2 agrees at 7 bases. The V gene end was trimmed by 2 bases and the J gene end by 4 bases; junction bases not matched to a gene: 3. Germline assignment: CDR1 SGDLS and CDR2 YYNGEE. The length of the CDR3 is 14 residues. The CDR3 sequence is CASSVSSGYNEQFF. CDR3 nucleotides: TGTGCCAGCAGCGTTTCTAGCGGATACAATGAGCAGTTCTTC.

The rearrangement links TRBV2 to TRBJ2-7, with D unclear. Germline CDR1 and CDR2: SNHLY and FYNNEI. V was trimmed by 8 bases and J by 0 bases, leaving 23 bases between them. This CDR3 comprises 17 residues. This CDR3 is CASAGSLPGYYSYEQYF. CDR3 sequence (DNA): TGTGCCAGCGCCGGATCGCTCCCAGGTTATTACTCCTACGAGCAGTACTTC.

The chain carries TRBV18 and TRBJ2-1; 7 nucleotides match TRBD1. From germline, CDR1 is KGHSH and CDR2 LQKENI. Trimming at V came to 9 bases and at J to 4 bases, leaving 12 bases not matched to a gene. The length of the CDR3 is 15 residues. CDR3 coding DNA: TGTGCCAGTCTCCCGGGACAGTTGGTGTACAATGAGCAGTTCTTC. This encodes CASLPGQLVYNEQFF.

The chain couples TRBV2 to TRBJ2-5; D tentatively reads TRBD1 or TRBD2 (7 bases each). V was shortened by 6 bases and J by 1 base, with 27 bases between the two germline ends. The CDR3 is 19 amino acids. Germline V gene sequence: CDR1 SNHLY, CDR2 FYNNEI. The CDR3 reads CASSQRGEGAVPLQETQYF. CDR3 DNA sequence: TGTGCCAGCAGCCAAAGGGGGGAGGGGGCCGTACCCCTCCAAGAGACCCAGTACTTC. The entire variable domain, with the rest obtained from reference TRBV2 and TRBJ2-5, is as follows: EPEVTQTPSHQVTQMGQEVILRCVPISNHLYFYWYRQILGQKVEFLVSFYNNEISEKSEIFDDQFSVERPDGSNFTLKIRSTKLEDSAMYFCASSQRGEGAVPLQETQYFGPGTRLLVL.

In DNA form, the CDR3 reads TGTGCCAGCAGCTTCGAAGGGAACATTTTTATGGCTTTCTTT. Residues: CASSFEGNIFMAFF. The rearrangement uses TRBV11-2 and TRBJ1-1, with no clear D. This CDR3 spans 14 amino acids. Per the germline V gene, CDR1 is SGHAT and CDR2 is FQNNGV. Between the trimmed V and J ends, which lost 3 bases and 11 bases, there was a span of 19 bases.

V usage is TRBV11-2 and J usage is TRBJ2-3; tentatively, D is TRBD2 (7 bases). The CDR3 has 16 amino acids. Germline assignment: CDR1 SGHAT and CDR2 FQNNGV. Trimming took 5 bases from V and 0 from J, leaving 15 bases between them. DNA of the CDR3: TGTGCCAGCAGCCAATTGGGAGGGGGTAGCACAGATACGCAGTATTTT. Its translation is CASSQLGGGSTDTQYF. Looking up the rest from reference TRBV11-2 and TRBJ2-3 gives the full variable domain: EAGVAQSPRYKIIEKRQSVAFWCNPISGHATLYWYQQILGQGPKLLIQFQNNGVVDDSQLPKDRFSAERLKGVDSTLKIQPAKLEDSAVYLCASSQLGGGSTDTQYFGPGTRLTVL.

The genes are TRBV27 and TRBJ1-1; 7 nucleotides line up with TRBD1. Trimming removed 2 bases from V and 9 bases from J; junction bases left unmatched: 18. The CDR3 spans 17 residues. From germline, CDR1 is MNHEY and CDR2 SMNVEV (reference sequence). As DNA, the CDR3 is TGTGCCAGCAGTTTAGGGCCACTAGGTAGGGGACAGCAGCAAGCTTTCTTT. It translates to CASSLGPLGRGQQQAFF.

The chain couples TRBV7-8 to TRBJ2-5; 9 nucleotides match TRBD2. CDR1 and CDR2 (germline): SGHVS, FQNEAQ. This CDR3 spans 17 amino acids. Germline trimming cut 4 bases from V and 2 bases from J; bases unmatched to any gene: 11. The CDR3 is CASSYGISGGKQETQYF. Written as DNA, the CDR3 is TGTGCCAGCAGCTACGGGATAAGCGGGGGGAAACAAGAGACCCAGTACTTC.

The chain employs TRBV6-5 and TRBJ2-6, with 8 bases that match TRBD2. The CDR3 sequence is 15 residues long. CDR1 is MNHEY, CDR2 SVGAGI, per germline. V was pared by 4 bases and J by 2 bases, with 1 base of the junction left unmatched. The CDR3 nucleotides read TGTGCCAGCAGTTCGGGGGGGACTGGGGCCAACGTCCTGACTTTC. The encoded protein is CASSSGGTGANVLTF.

The chain carries TRBV7-8 and TRBJ2-3; 13 nucleotides line up with TRBD2. Germline values: CDR1 SGHVS, CDR2 FQNEAQ. V was pared by 5 bases and J by 5 bases, with 7 bases of the junction left unmatched. The CDR3 contains 16 residues. CDR3 coding DNA: TGTGCCAGCAGCCCAACTTGGACTAGCGGGAGAGATACGCAGTATTTT. Translation gives CASSPTWTSGRDTQYF.

The sample holds one count of this clone. The V gene is TRBV13, the J gene TRBJ1-3; 8 bases fit TRBD1. Unmatched junction bases numbered 7, after V lost 0 bases and J lost 3 bases. This CDR3 contains 17 residues. Germline CDR1 reads PRHDT; CDR2 reads FYEKMQ (reference sequence). The CDR3 sequence is CASSLGTQGAYGNTIYF. The DNA of the CDR3 is TGTGCCAGCAGCTTAGGCACTCAGGGGGCTTATGGAAACACCATATATTTT.

This clone was detected a few times. This chain uses TRBV18 with TRBJ1-1; TRBD1 matches 9 bases. Trimming at V came to 10 bases and at J to 6 bases, leaving 12 bases not matched to a gene. There are 14 residues in the CDR3. Germline values: CDR1 KGHSH, CDR2 LQKENI. The CDR3 sequence: CATSRTGERAEAFF. CDR3 DNA: TGTGCCACCAGTAGGACAGGGGAAAGGGCTGAAGCTTTCTTT.

This clone occurred once. The rearrangement uses TRBV27 and TRBJ1-5; D is unresolved. Germline V gives CDR1 MNHEY, CDR2 SMNVEV (reference sequence). This CDR3 spans 17 amino acids. V lost 9 bases, J lost 0 bases, and 21 bases lay in between. DNA for the CDR3: TGTGCCAGTCTATTGAAGCCGGACGACGTTAGCAATCAGCCCCAGCATTTT. Its translation is CASLLKPDDVSNQPQHF.

The genes are TRBV6-5 and TRBJ2-7; D unresolved. Trimming left V 3 bases short and J 3 bases short, with 15 bases between. The germline V gene has CDR1 MNHEY and CDR2 SVGAGI. The CDR3 covers 15 residues. CDR3: CASSYRQTRDYEQYF. The DNA of the CDR3 is TGTGCCAGCAGTTATCGCCAGACCCGCGACTACGAGCAGTACTTC.

The chain carries TRBV5-4 and TRBJ2-7, with D perhaps assigned TRBD1 or TRBD2 (5 bases each). CDR1 SGHNT and CDR2 YYREEE come from the germline V gene (reference sequence). Deletions cut 0 bases from V and 0 bases from J, with 13 bases between. The CDR3 length is 16 residues. The CDR3 spells CASSLASAGSSYEQYF. Here the CDR3 DNA reads TGTGCCAGCAGCTTGGCCTCGGCAGGGAGCTCCTACGAGCAGTACTTC.

This rearrangement joins TRBV4-1 to TRBJ1-1; no clear D gene. Germline CDR1 and CDR2: MGHRA and YSYEKL. Trimming took 0 bases from V and 1 from J, leaving 12 bases between them. The CDR3 extends over 16 amino acids. CDR3 sequence: CASSQEGSSRNTEAFF. In DNA form, the CDR3 reads TGCGCCAGCAGCCAAGAGGGCAGCTCACGGAACACTGAAGCTTTCTTT.